This T cell receptor (beta chain) was recorded in a study of Tregs in tolerant kidney transplant recipients. Sequencing used immunoSEQ multiplex PCR; TCRdb keeps in-frame clones, though not all of them. The data contain fewer than 20,000 clones, around four fifths of them singletons. CDR3 length: 14 residues. V lost 0 bases and J 3 bases, leaving 9 bases between the germline ends. Germline V gene sequence: CDR1 SGHRS, CDR2 YFSETQ. CD4+CD25+CD127- Tregs, CD4+CD25- non-Tregs, CD4 and CD8 cells were sorted. This rearrangement joins TRBV5-1 to TRBJ2-5; the D gene is possibly TRBD1 (5 bases). The sequence came from a human donor in good health. The specimen was Tregs from blood. As DNA, the CDR3 is TGCGCCAGCAGCTTGGGCGTCAGGGAAGAGACCCAGTACTTC. It yields the protein CASSLGVREETQYF.